These T cell receptor beta chains were read from a single sample in a study of cytomegalovirus exposure and HLA in healthy donors. Profiled with immunoSEQ multiplex PCR; TCRdb holds only in-frame clones, not every one. The profile shows under 200,000 clones, roughly 79% of them singletons. Sequencing was performed on PBMCs. The source of these receptors is a man in his fifties in good health and CMV-seropositive. Both conserved end residues are part of each CDR3.

v_gene	j_gene	CDR3aa
TRBV7-2	TRBJ2-2	CASTYWTANTGELFF
TRBV9	TRBJ1-2	CASSVGAGGDYGYTF
TRBV28	TRBJ2-7	CASSLTGLEQYF
TRBV12-1	TRBJ2-3	CASSSPRDRGQPYTQYF
TRBV6-1	TRBJ1-4	CATRRGGTNEKLFF
TRBV4-1	TRBJ1-1	CASSQEGAAEEAFF
TRBV25-1	TRBJ1-6	CASSDGFYNSPLHF
TRBV6-1	TRBJ1-1	CASSERVTGETEAFF
TRBV19	TRBJ2-7	CASSRGQTYEQYF
TRBV4-1	TRBJ1-1	CASSQWGTGDYYTEAFF
TRBV7-8	TRBJ2-5	CASSTLTGSETQYF
TRBV7-9	TRBJ1-1	CASSPETYLNTEAFF
TRBV7-9	TRBJ2-1	CASSQGQGAVEQFF
TRBV13	TRBJ1-2	CASSLGSGHYGYTF
TRBV7-8	TRBJ1-6	CASSLVSSPLHF
TRBV7-2	TRBJ1-1	CASSPDIGMNTEAFF